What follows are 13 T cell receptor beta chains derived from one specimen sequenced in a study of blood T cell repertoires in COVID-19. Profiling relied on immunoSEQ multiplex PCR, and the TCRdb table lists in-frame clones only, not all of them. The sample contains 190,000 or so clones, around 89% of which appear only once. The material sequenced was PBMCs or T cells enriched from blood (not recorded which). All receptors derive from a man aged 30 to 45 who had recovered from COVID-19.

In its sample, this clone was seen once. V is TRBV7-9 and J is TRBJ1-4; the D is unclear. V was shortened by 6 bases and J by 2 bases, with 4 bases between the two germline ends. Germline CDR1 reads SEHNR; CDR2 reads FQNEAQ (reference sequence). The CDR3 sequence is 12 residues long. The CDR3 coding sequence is TGTGCCAGCAGGGAGACTAATGAAAAACTGTTTTTT. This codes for CASRETNEKLFF.

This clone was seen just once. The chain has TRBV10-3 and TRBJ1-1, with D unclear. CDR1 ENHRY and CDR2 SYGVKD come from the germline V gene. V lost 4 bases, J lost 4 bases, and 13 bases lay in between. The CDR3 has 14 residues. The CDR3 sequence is CAISGGGLGTEAFF. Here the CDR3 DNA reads TGTGCCATCAGTGGTGGAGGGTTGGGCACTGAAGCTTTCTTT.

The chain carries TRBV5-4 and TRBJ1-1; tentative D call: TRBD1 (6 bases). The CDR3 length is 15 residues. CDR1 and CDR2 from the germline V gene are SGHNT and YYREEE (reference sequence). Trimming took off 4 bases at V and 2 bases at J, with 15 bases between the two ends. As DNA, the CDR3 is TGTGCCAGCAGCCCCAGGCAGGGGAAAAACACTGAAGCTTTCTTT. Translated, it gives CASSPRQGKNTEAFF.

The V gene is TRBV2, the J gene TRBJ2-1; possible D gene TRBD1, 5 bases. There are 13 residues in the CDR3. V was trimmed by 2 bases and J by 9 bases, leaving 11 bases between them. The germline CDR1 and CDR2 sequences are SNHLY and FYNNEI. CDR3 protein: CASSESGSGEQFF. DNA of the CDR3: TGTGCCAGCAGTGAATCAGGGTCTGGTGAGCAGTTCTTC.

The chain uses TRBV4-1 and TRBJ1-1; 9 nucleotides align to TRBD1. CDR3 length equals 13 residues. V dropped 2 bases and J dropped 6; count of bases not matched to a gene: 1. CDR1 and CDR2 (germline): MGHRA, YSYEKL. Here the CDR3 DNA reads TGCGCCAGCAGCCAAACAGGGGGCTCTGAAGCTTTCTTT. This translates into CASSQTGGSEAFF.

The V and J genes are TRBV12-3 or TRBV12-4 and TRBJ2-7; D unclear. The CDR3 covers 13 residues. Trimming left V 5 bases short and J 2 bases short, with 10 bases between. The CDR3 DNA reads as TGTGCCAGCAGTAAAACACCAACCTACGAGCAGTACTTC. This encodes CASSKTPTYEQYF.

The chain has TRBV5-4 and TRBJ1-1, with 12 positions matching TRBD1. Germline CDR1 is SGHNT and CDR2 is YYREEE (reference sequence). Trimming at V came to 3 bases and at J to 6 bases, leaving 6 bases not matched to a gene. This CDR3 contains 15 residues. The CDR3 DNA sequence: TGTGCCAGCAGCTATCAAGGGACAGGGGGCTCTGAAGCTTTCTTT. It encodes CASSYQGTGGSEAFF. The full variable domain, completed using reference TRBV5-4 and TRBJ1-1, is ETGVTQSPTHLIKTRGQQVTLRCSSQSGHNTVSWYQQALGQGPQFIFQYYREEENGRGNFPPRFSGLQFPNYSSELNVNALELDDSALYLCASSYQGTGGSEAFFGQGTRLTVV.

The CDR3: CASSPRSTGDYTEAFF. DNA for the CDR3: TGTGCCAGCTCACCAAGGTCGACAGGGGATTACACTGAAGCTTTCTTT. The chain carries TRBV18 and TRBJ1-1; the match to TRBD1 covers 8 bases. V lost 2 bases, J lost 3 bases, and 8 bases stayed unmatched. Germline V gene data show CDR1 as KGHSH and CDR2 as LQKENI. This CDR3 comprises 16 residues.

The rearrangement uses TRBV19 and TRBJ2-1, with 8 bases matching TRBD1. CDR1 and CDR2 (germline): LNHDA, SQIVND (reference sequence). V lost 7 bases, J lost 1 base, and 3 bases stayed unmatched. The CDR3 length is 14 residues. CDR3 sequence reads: CASNTGGSYNEQFF. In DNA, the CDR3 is TGTGCCAGTAATACAGGGGGGTCCTACAATGAGCAGTTCTTC.

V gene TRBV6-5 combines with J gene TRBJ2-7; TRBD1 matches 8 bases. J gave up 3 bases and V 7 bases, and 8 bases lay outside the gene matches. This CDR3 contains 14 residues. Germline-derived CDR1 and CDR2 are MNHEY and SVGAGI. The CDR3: CASKLDRDFYEQYF. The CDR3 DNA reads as TGTGCCAGCAAATTGGACAGGGACTTCTACGAGCAGTACTTC.

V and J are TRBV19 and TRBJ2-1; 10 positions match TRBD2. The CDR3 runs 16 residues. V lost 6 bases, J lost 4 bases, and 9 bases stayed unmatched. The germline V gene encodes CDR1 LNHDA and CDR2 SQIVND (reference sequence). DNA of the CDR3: TGTGCCAGTAGAAATCCGGGACTAGCGAAATACAATGAGCAGTTCTTC. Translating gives CASRNPGLAKYNEQFF. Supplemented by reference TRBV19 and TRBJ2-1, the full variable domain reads DGGITQSPKYLFRKEGQNVTLSCEQNLNHDAMYWYRQDPGQGLRLIYYSQIVNDFQKGDIAEGYSVSREKKESFPLTVTSAQKNPTAFYLCASRNPGLAKYNEQFFGPGTRLTVL.

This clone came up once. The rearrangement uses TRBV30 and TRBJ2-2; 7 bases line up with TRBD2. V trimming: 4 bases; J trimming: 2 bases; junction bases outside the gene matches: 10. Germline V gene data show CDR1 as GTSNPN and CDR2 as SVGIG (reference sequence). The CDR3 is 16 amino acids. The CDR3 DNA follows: TGTGCCTGGACGGCGTGGGCTAGCGGCAACACCGGGGAGCTGTTTTTT. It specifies CAWTAWASGNTGELFF. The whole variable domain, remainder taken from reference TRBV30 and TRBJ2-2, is SQTIHQWPATLVQPVGSPLSLECTVEGTSNPNLYWYRQAAGRGLQLLFYSVGIGQISSEVPQNLSASRPQDRQFILSSKKLLLSDSGFYLCAWTAWASGNTGELFFGEGSRLTVL.

DNA of the CDR3: TGTGCCAGCTCATTCGGGGTAGATGAAAAACTGTTTTTT. Translation: CASSFGVDEKLFF. This chain joins TRBV18 and TRBJ1-4, with no clear D. The V end was cut by 5 bases, the J end by 6 bases, with 10 bases between. This CDR3 contains 13 residues. Germline V lookup: CDR1 KGHSH, CDR2 LQKENI.